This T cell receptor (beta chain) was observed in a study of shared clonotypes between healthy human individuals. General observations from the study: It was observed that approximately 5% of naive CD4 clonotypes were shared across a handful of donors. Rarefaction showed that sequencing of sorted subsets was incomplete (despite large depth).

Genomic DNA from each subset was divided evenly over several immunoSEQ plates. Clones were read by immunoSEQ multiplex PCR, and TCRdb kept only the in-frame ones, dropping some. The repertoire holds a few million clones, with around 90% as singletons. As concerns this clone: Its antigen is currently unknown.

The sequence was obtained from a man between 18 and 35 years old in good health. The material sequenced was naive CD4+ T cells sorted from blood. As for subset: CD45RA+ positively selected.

Written as DNA, the CDR3 is TGTGCCAGCAGCGAAAAATTAGGACAAGAGACCCAGTACTTC. It yields the protein CASSEKLGQETQYF. This sequence joins TRBV4-2 and TRBJ2-5; D not resolved. The V end lost 5 bases, the J end lost 2 bases, and 12 bases lay between the germline ends. The V gene's germline CDR1 is LGHNA and CDR2 YNFKEQ. The CDR3 length is 14 residues.